This T cell receptor (beta chain) was captured in a study of blood T cells in healthy people across ages. Using a J-beta primer mix together with a sample-barcoded 5' primer, a second PCR was run for roughly 6 to 12 cycles. The study obtained at least 3 million CDR3-containing paired-end reads from every sample. TCRdb passed the 5' RACE reads through MiXCR, listing each CDR3 protein once. The sample includes roughly 1.9 million distinct CDR3 sequences, about 39% of them seen just once. Regarding this clonotype: Its cognate antigen is unknown.

Study-level findings and limits: Diversity figures based on one million T cells were deemed too low.

The receptor was derived from a human donor in good health. The sequencing input was blood.

This CDR3 is CATALASGGTDTQYF. The CDR3 bases are TGTGCCACCGCCCTCGCTAGCGGGGGCACAGATACGCAGTATTTT. This rearrangement joins TRBV2 to TRBJ2-3, with 9 bases lining up with TRBD2. The germline V gene encodes CDR1 SNHLY and CDR2 FYNNEI. Trimming took 10 bases from V and 1 from J; bases not matched to a gene: 9. The CDR3 covers 15 residues.